The 5 T cell receptor beta chains listed next were all sequenced from one sample in a study of blood T cell repertoires in COVID-19. The protocol was immunoSEQ multiplex PCR, while the TCRdb copy is restricted to in-frame clones and leaves out a portion. This table has about 480,000 clones, roughly 90% appearing once. Sequencing was performed on PBMCs or T cells enriched from blood (not recorded which). These receptors all come from a woman aged 40 to 50 who had recovered from COVID-19.

The chain is built from TRBV12-5 and TRBJ2-7; D unresolved. Between the trimmed V and J ends, which lost 7 bases and 4 bases, there was a span of 5 bases. The CDR3 runs 10 residues. Germline-derived CDR1 and CDR2 are LGHNT and FRNRAP. This CDR3 is CASALYEQYF. In DNA, the CDR3 is TGTGCTAGTGCTCTGTACGAGCAGTACTTC. Together with reference TRBV12-5 and TRBJ2-7, the CDR3 gives the full variable domain: DARVTQTPRHKVTEMGQEVTMRCQPILGHNTVFWYRQTMMQGLELLAYFRNRAPLDDSGMPKDRFSAEMPDATLATLKIQPSEPRDSAVYFCASALYEQYFGPGTRLTVT.

As for this clone: This same CDR3 is encoded by further DNA sequences in the sample. The V call is TRBV6-5, the J call TRBJ1-5, with 9 bases aligning to TRBD1. Looked up from germline, CDR1 is MNHEY and CDR2 is SVGAGI. Losses at the gene ends were 6 bases for V and 6 bases for J; bases not matched to a gene: 3. CDR3 length equals 13 residues. The CDR3 spells CASRDRGGQPQHF. CDR3 sequence (DNA): TGTGCCAGCAGGGACAGGGGCGGTCAGCCCCAGCATTTT.

The chain employs TRBV7-9 and TRBJ1-4, with a possible D match to TRBD1 (6 bases). Germline V gene lookup returns CDR1 SEHNR and CDR2 FQNEAQ (reference sequence). The length of the CDR3 is 14 residues. Trimming stripped 2 bases from V and 7 bases from J, with 11 bases between. As DNA, the CDR3 is TGTGCCAGCAGCTTACAGGGGTCCGGTGAAAAACTGTTTTTT. Translated, it gives CASSLQGSGEKLFF.

This clone was counted between two and nine times. The V call is TRBV5-1, the J call TRBJ2-3, with no clear D. From germline, CDR1 is SGHRS and CDR2 YFSETQ. Trimming left V 0 bases short and J 6 bases short, with 5 bases between. This CDR3 has 12 residues. Here the CDR3 DNA reads TGCGCCAGCAGCTTGGGGCAGGATACGCAGTATTTT. Protein sequence: CASSLGQDTQYF.

This rearrangement joins TRBV4-3 to TRBJ1-6; 7 positions match TRBD1. Germline trimming cut 0 bases from V and 4 bases from J; bases unmatched to any gene: 18. The CDR3 spans 21 residues. Looked up from germline, CDR1 is LGHNA and CDR2 is YSLEER. This CDR3 is CASSQDLKRAGGILYNSPLHF. CDR3 bases: TGCGCCAGCAGCCAAGATTTGAAGAGGGCAGGGGGGATCCTTTATAATTCACCCCTCCACTTT.